A selection of T cell receptor beta chains follows, all from one sample in a study of blood T cell repertoires in COVID-19. Here immunoSEQ multiplex PCR was the method, and the copy in TCRdb shows in-frame clones only, minus some. This table holds 60,000 to 70,000 clones, about four fifths found once. The sequenced material came from peripheral blood. The receptors here all came from a woman aged 55-75 years with acute or convalescent COVID-19. Both conserved end residues are part of each CDR3. The order of the fields is D gene, clone size, J gene, V gene, CDR3 length, CDR3 protein, CDR3 DNA. The D gene is left open where the match is weak. The size field is filled for only some rows; it gives once, few, many or a size class.

>.|.|TRBJ2-7|TRBV11-2|13
CASSPRGSYEQYF
TGTGCCAGCAGCCCCCGGGGTTCCTACGAGCAGTACTTC
>TRBD1|.|TRBJ1-4|TRBV19|16
CASSPGGPATNEKLFF
TGTGCCAGTAGTCCAGGGGGCCCTGCAACTAATGAAAAACTGTTTTTT
>.|.|TRBJ2-3|TRBV11-1|13
CASSFDQGDTQYF
TGTGCCAGCAGCTTCGACCAGGGAGATACGCAGTATTTT
>.|.|TRBJ2-7|TRBV5-5|15
CASSRSQGFSYEQYF
TGTGCCAGCAGCCGCTCTCAGGGGTTCTCCTACGAGCAGTACTTC
>.|.|TRBJ2-2|TRBV6-4|12
CASSDTLGELFF
TGTGCCAGCAGTGACACCCTAGGGGAGCTGTTTTTT
>TRBD2|.|TRBJ2-2|TRBV7-3|17
CASSPQRGGPGTGELFF
TGTGCCAGCAGCCCCCAGCGGGGGGGCCCGGGGACCGGGGAGCTGTTTTTT
>TRBD2|.|TRBJ2-7|TRBV7-8|15
CASSLGAGATGEQYF
TGTGCCAGCAGCTTAGGAGCGGGAGCCACTGGAGAGCAGTACTTC
>TRBD1|.|TRBJ1-2|TRBV6-4|14
CASSDQGAAGGYTF
TGTGCCAGCAGTGACCAGGGGGCGGCGGGGGGCTACACCTTC
>TRBD2|.|TRBJ2-1|TRBV27|16
CASSGGLAGYNYEQFF
TGTGCCAGCAGTGGGGGACTAGCGGGTTATAATTATGAGCAGTTCTTC
>TRBD1|.|TRBJ1-2|TRBV7-9|14
CASSLGTGLAGYTF
TGTGCCAGCAGCTTAGGGACAGGGTTGGCTGGCTACACCTTC
>TRBD1|.|TRBJ2-7|TRBV6-6|14
CASSPTMTGDEQYF
TGTGCCAGCAGTCCTACCATGACAGGGGACGAGCAGTACTTC
>.|.|TRBJ2-5|TRBV19|15
CASSAPTGVQETQYF
TGTGCCAGTAGTGCTCCGACAGGAGTACAAGAGACCCAGTACTTC
>.|.|TRBJ1-4|TRBV19|14
CASSQGSGNEKLFF
TGTGCCAGCTCCCAGGGTTCTGGTAATGAAAAACTGTTTTTT
>TRBD2|.|TRBJ2-3|TRBV10-2|17
CASSESKLAGSTDTQYF
TGCGCCAGCAGTGAGTCAAAACTAGCGGGGAGCACAGATACGCAGTATTTT
>.|.|TRBJ1-5|TRBV19|16
CASSQPGGVRNQPQHF
TGTGCCAGTAGCCAACCCGGGGGGGTTCGCAATCAGCCCCAGCATTTT
>.|once|TRBJ1-2|TRBV27|14
CASNDTGANYGYTF
TGTGCCAGCAACGATACTGGAGCTAACTATGGCTACACCTTC
>TRBD1|few|TRBJ1-5|TRBV10-3|15
CAISAGGGSNQPQHF
TGTGCCATCAGTGCAGGGGGCGGCAGCAATCAGCCCCAGCATTTT
>TRBD2|.|TRBJ2-3|TRBV6-2/TRBV6-3|14
CASSAGGSGDTQYF
TGTGCCAGCAGTGCGGGGGGGTCGGGAGATACGCAGTATTTT
>TRBD1|few|TRBJ2-7|TRBV6-5|11
CASWTGDEQYF
TGTGCCAGCTGGACAGGGGACGAGCAGTACTTC
>.|.|TRBJ1-1|TRBV5-4|15
CASSSSTEWNTEAFF
TGTGCCAGCAGCTCATCGACAGAATGGAACACTGAAGCTTTCTTT
>TRBD2|.|TRBJ2-7|TRBV7-6|15
CASSPGLADHYEQYF
TGTGCCAGCAGCCCCGGTCTAGCGGACCACTACGAGCAGTACTTC
>TRBD2|.|TRBJ2-1|TRBV7-9|19
CASSPPVLLTSGGDNEQFF
TGTGCCAGCAGCCCTCCGGTCCTCCTAACTAGCGGGGGGGACAATGAGCAGTTCTTC
>TRBD1|.|TRBJ2-2|TRBV7-3|17
CASSDRTGFPFTGELFF
TGTGCCAGCAGCGACCGGACAGGGTTCCCCTTCACCGGGGAGCTGTTTTTT
>TRBD1|.|TRBJ1-1|TRBV19|14
CASSPTTTGTEAFF
TGTGCCAGTAGTCCGACTACGACAGGGACTGAAGCTTTCTTT
>TRBD1|few|TRBJ1-1|TRBV5-5|15
CASSFWDRETAEAFF
TGTGCCAGCAGCTTCTGGGACAGGGAGACAGCTGAAGCTTTCTTT
>.|.|TRBJ2-1|TRBV7-9|14
CASSSDWSYNEQFF
TGTGCCAGCAGCTCCGACTGGTCCTACAATGAGCAGTTCTTC
>TRBD2|.|TRBJ2-2|TRBV3-1/TRBV3-2|16
CASSYVSGGRSGELFF
TGTGCCAGCAGCTACGTTAGCGGGGGGCGAAGCGGGGAGCTGTTTTTT